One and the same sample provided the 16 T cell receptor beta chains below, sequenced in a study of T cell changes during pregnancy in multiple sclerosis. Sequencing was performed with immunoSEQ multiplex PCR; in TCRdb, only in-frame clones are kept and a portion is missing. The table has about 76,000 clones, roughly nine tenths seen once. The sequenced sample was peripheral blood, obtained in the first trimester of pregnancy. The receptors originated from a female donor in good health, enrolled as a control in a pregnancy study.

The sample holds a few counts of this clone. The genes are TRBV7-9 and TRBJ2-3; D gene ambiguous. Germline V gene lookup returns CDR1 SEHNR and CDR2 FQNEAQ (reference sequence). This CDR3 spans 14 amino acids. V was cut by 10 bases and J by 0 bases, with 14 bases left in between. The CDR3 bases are TGTGCCACGTTTTCCCGAGGTAGCACAGATACGCAGTATTTT. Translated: CATFSRGSTDTQYF.

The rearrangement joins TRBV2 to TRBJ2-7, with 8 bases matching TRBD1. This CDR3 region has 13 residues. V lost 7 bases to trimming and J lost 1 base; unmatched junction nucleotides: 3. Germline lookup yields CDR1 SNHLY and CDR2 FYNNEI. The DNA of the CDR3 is TGTGCCAGCAACAGGGGGAAATCCTACGAGCAGTACTTC. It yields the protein CASNRGKSYEQYF.

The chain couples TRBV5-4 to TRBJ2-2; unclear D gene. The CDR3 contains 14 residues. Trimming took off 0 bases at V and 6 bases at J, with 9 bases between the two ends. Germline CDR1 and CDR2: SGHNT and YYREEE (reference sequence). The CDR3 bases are TGTGCCAGCAGCTTGGGGGTTGGAGCCGGGGAGCTGTTTTTT. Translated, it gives CASSLGVGAGELFF.

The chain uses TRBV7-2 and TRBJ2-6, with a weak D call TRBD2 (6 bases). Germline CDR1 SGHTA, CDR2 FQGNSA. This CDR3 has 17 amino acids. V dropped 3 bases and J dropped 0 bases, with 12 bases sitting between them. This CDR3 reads CASSLGGTLSGANVLTF. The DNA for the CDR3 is TGTGCCAGCAGCTTGGGCGGGACCCTCTCTGGGGCCAACGTCCTGACTTTC.

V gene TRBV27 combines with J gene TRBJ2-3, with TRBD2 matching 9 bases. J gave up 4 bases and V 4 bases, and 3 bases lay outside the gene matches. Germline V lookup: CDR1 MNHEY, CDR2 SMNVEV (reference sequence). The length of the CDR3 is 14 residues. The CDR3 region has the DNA TGTGCCAGCAGTTCTAGCGGGAATCCAGATACGCAGTATTTT. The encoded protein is CASSSSGNPDTQYF.

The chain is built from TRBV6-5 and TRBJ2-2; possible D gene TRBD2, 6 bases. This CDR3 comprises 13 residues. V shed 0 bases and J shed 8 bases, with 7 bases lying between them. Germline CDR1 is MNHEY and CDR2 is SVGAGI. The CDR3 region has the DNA TGTGCCAGCAGTTACTCGGCGGGAGGGGAGCTGTTTTTT. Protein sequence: CASSYSAGGELFF.

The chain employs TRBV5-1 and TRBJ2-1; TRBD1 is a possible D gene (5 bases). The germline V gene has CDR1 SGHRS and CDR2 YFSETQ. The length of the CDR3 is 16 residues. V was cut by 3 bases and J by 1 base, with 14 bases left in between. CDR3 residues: CASSSAPQDSYNEQFF. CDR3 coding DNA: TGCGCCAGCAGCTCGGCCCCACAGGATTCCTACAATGAGCAGTTCTTC.

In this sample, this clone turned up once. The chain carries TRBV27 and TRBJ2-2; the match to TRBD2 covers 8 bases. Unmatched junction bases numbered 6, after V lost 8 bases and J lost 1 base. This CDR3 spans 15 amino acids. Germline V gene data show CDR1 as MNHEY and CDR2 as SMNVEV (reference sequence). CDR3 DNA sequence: TGTGCCAGCGGCCGAGCGGGGGTGAACACCGGGGAGCTGTTTTTT. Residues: CASGRAGVNTGELFF.

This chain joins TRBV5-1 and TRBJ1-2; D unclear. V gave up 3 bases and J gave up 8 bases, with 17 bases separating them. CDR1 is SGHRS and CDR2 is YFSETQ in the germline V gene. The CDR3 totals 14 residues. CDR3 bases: TGCGCCAGCAGCTCCCCCGAGGGAAGGGAAGGCTACACCTTC. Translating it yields CASSSPEGREGYTF.

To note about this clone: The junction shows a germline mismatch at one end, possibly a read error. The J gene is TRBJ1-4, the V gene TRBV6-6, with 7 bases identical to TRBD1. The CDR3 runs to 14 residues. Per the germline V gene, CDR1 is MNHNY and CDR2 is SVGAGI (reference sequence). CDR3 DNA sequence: TGTGCCAGCAGGCCTACAGGGGACAATGAAAAACTGCTTTTT. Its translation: CASRPTGDNEKLLF.

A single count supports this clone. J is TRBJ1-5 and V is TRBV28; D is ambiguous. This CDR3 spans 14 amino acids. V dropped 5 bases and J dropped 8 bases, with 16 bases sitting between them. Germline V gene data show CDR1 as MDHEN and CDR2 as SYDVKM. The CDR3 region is CASSEVGTREPQHF. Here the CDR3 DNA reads TGTGCCAGCAGTGAGGTGGGAACGCGGGAGCCCCAGCATTTT.

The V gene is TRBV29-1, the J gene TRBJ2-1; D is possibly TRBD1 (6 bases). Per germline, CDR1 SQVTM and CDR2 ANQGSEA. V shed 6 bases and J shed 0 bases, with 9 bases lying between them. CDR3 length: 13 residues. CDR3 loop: CSVDRSSYNEQFF. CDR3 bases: TGCAGCGTAGACAGGAGCTCCTACAATGAGCAGTTCTTC.

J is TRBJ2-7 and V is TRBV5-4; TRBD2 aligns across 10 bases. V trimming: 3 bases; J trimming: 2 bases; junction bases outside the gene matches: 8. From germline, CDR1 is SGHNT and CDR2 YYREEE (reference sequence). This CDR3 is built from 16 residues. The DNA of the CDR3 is TGTGCCAGCAGCTCCGCTAGCGGGAGTGCACCCTACGAGCAGTACTTC. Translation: CASSSASGSAPYEQYF.

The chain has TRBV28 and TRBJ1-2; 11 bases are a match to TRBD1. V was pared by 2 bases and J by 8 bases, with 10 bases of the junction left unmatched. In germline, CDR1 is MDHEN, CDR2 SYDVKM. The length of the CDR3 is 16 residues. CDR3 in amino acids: CASSLGTGGSGGGYTF. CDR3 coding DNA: TGTGCCAGCAGTTTAGGGACAGGGGGATCCGGGGGAGGCTACACCTTC.

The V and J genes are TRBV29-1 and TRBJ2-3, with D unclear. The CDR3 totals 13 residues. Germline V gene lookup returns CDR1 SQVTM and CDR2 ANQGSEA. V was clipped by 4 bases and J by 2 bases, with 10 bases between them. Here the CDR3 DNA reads TGCAGCGTTGGCCCTAGGTACACAGATACGCAGTATTTT. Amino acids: CSVGPRYTDTQYF.

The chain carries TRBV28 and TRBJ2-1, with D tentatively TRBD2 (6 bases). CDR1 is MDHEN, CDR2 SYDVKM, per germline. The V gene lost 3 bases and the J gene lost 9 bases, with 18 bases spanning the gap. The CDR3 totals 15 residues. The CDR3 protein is CASSLMRLGPGEQFF. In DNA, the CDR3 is TGTGCCAGCAGTTTGATGAGACTAGGGCCGGGTGAGCAGTTCTTC.